The 15 T cell receptor beta chains given below trace back to one sample, sequenced in a study of blood T cell repertoires in COVID-19 (dated by TCRdb to 2020 to 2021). The protocol used for the library was the immunoSEQ multiplex PCR assay. Imported from immuneACCESS, the table was reduced by TCRdb to in-frame sequences with V and J called. These copies leave out some clones; in studies compared against another copy, an unresolved V gene accounts for under half, and the cause of the remainder is not known. The sample table contains tens of thousands of clones; only one count was recorded for over 65% of them. Of the sample, roughly 4.2% is held by the ten largest clones. Sequencing used peripheral blood. The receptor set was obtained from an older woman with acute or convalescent COVID-19.

The CDR3: CASSDKRGETQYF. The CDR3 nucleotides read TGTGCCAGCAGTGACAAGCGGGGGGAGACCCAGTACTTC. The chain couples TRBV2 to TRBJ2-5, with TRBD2 matching over 8 bases. Germline CDR1 reads SNHLY; CDR2 reads FYNNEI. After removal of 3 bases from V and 5 bases from J, the junction contained 2 bases not matched to a gene. The CDR3 extends over 13 amino acids.

This chain's CDR3 is CATADRALGSYNEQFF. CDR3 coding DNA: TGTGCCACTGCGGACAGGGCCCTGGGCTCCTACAATGAGCAGTTCTTC. The chain has TRBV24-1 and TRBJ2-1; 8 bases align to TRBD1. The CDR3 loop spans 16 amino acids. Germline trimming cut 10 bases from V and 0 bases from J; bases unmatched to any gene: 10. Germline V CDR1 and CDR2: KGHDR, SFDVKD.

The rearrangement uses TRBV19 and TRBJ1-1; unclear D gene. Per the germline V gene, CDR1 is LNHDA and CDR2 is SQIVND (reference sequence). V was trimmed by 6 bases and J by 1 base, leaving 12 bases between them. CDR3 length equals 14 residues. The CDR3 loop is CASRNREGNTEAFF. CDR3 nucleotide sequence: TGTGCCAGTAGAAATCGGGAAGGGAACACTGAAGCTTTCTTT.

The rearrangement joins TRBV4-1 to TRBJ2-1; a weak D match, TRBD2 (6 bases). Germline V gene data show CDR1 as MGHRA and CDR2 as YSYEKL. The CDR3 has 16 amino acids. The germline V and J ends were trimmed by 4 bases and 4 bases, with 17 bases remaining between them. CDR3 region: CASSRSPRGEYNEQFF. CDR3 coding DNA: TGCGCCAGCAGCCGAAGTCCCCGCGGGGAGTACAATGAGCAGTTCTTC.

This clone was seen a few times. The chain employs TRBV2 and TRBJ2-6, with 9 bases aligning to TRBD2. This CDR3 is built from 19 residues. V shed 2 bases and J 0 bases; nucleotides not matched to a gene: 8. The germline V gene encodes CDR1 SNHLY and CDR2 FYNNEI. The DNA for the CDR3 is TGTGCCAGCAGTGAACCTCCGGGACTAGCTTTCTCTGGGGCCAACGTCCTGACTTTC. Translating gives CASSEPPGLAFSGANVLTF.

The V and J genes are TRBV28 and TRBJ2-3, with 8 positions matching TRBD2. In germline, CDR1 is MDHEN, CDR2 SYDVKM. The CDR3 is made up of 15 amino acids. After removal of 7 bases from V and 5 bases from J, the junction contained 11 bases not matched to a gene. The CDR3 region is CASKTGGFPLDTQYF. CDR3 sequence (DNA): TGTGCCAGCAAAACGGGGGGGTTCCCTCTAGATACGCAGTATTTT.

The chain is built from TRBV19 and TRBJ1-4; possibly TRBD1 for D (6 bases). Germline V gives CDR1 LNHDA, CDR2 SQIVND (reference sequence). This CDR3 comprises 15 residues. Between the trimmed V and J ends, which lost 6 bases and 8 bases, there was a span of 19 bases. The DNA for the CDR3 is TGTGCCAGTAGACCTGGTCGGGGGGCTGAGGAAAAACTGTTTTTT. This sequence encodes CASRPGRGAEEKLFF.

The V call is TRBV7-9, the J call TRBJ1-1; a possible D gene is TRBD1 (5 bases). Germline V lookup: CDR1 SEHNR, CDR2 FQNEAQ (reference sequence). Trimming removed 2 bases from V and 1 base from J, with 8 bases in between. CDR3 length equals 14 residues. Written as DNA, the CDR3 is TGTGCCAGCAGCTTAACTCAGGGGAACACTGAAGCTTTCTTT. This translates into CASSLTQGNTEAFF.

This clone appeared once. V usage is TRBV19 and J usage is TRBJ1-2, with a tentative D call TRBD1 (6 bases). The CDR3 runs 14 residues. The V gene lost 5 bases and the J gene lost 2 bases, with 12 bases spanning the gap. The germline V gene has CDR1 LNHDA and CDR2 SQIVND (reference sequence). CDR3 coding DNA: TGTGCCAGTAGTCCGTTGACAGGAAACTATGGCTACACCTTC. It yields the protein CASSPLTGNYGYTF.

This chain connects TRBV7-8 to TRBJ2-2; possible D gene TRBD2, 5 bases. V shed 5 bases and J shed 0 bases, with 10 bases lying between them. The germline gives CDR1 SGHVS, CDR2 FQNEAQ. The CDR3 has 15 amino acids. CDR3 protein: CASSVRRTNTGELFF. CDR3 nucleotide sequence: TGTGCCAGCAGCGTAAGGAGGACGAACACCGGGGAGCTGTTTTTT.

This chain joins TRBV12-3 or TRBV12-4 and TRBJ1-1; unclear D gene. Trimming shortened V by 3 bases and J by 1 base, and 6 bases separated the two germline ends. This CDR3 is 13 amino acids long. The CDR3 region is CASSFGRNTEAFF. The CDR3 DNA follows: TGTGCCAGCAGTTTTGGGCGGAACACTGAAGCTTTCTTT.

J is TRBJ2-7 and V is TRBV6-5; 11 bases align to TRBD2. Trimming at V came to 4 bases and at J to 5 bases, leaving 10 bases not matched to a gene. Germline assignment: CDR1 MNHEY and CDR2 SVGAGI. The CDR3 runs to 16 residues. This CDR3 reads CASSFSTSGSFDEQYF. The CDR3 region has the DNA TGTGCCAGCAGTTTTTCCACTAGCGGGAGTTTCGACGAGCAGTACTTC.

The chain is built from TRBV2 and TRBJ1-2; D is ambiguous. The V gene lost 7 bases and the J gene lost 9 bases, with 21 bases spanning the gap. CDR1 and CDR2 (germline): SNHLY, FYNNEI. The CDR3 is made up of 14 amino acids. The CDR3 DNA reads as TGTGCCAGCAATGGGAATGGAGGGATTTCAAGCTACACCTTC. Its protein product is CASNGNGGISSYTF.

The chain recombines TRBV7-8 with TRBJ2-2; 7 nucleotides agree with TRBD1. The germline CDR1 and CDR2 sequences are SGHVS and FQNEAQ. This CDR3 spans 17 amino acids. V lost 0 bases to trimming and J lost 4 bases; unmatched junction nucleotides: 8. The CDR3 nucleotides are TGTGCCAGCAGCTTAGCGCTAAGGCCAGGGGGCACCGGGGAGCTGTTTTTT. The encoded protein is CASSLALRPGGTGELFF.

This chain connects TRBV6-2 or TRBV6-3 to TRBJ1-2; D unclear. In germline, CDR1 is MNHEY, CDR2 SVGEGT. The ends were cut back, 0 bases at V and 4 bases at J, with 18 bases in the middle. The CDR3 is made up of 17 amino acids. The CDR3 DNA reads as TGTGCCAGCAGTTACTCCCGCAAACAGATTGGAGGCTATGGCTACACCTTC. Protein sequence: CASSYSRKQIGGYGYTF.